This T cell receptor (beta chain) was retrieved from a study of blood T cell repertoires in COVID-19 (dated by TCRdb to about 2020). A note on the overall study: Collaborator samples came from the United States, Italy and Spain and covered acute and convalescent phases of COVID-19. The material from the prospective study consisted of cDNA or gDNA derived from T cells, B-cell-depleted T cells, or PBMCs. The dataset comprised deeply sampled blood TCRbeta repertoires from subjects exposed to, actively infected with, or recovered from COVID-19. A freely available public database, intended as a resource for researchers studying the immune response to SARS-CoV-2, is where the repertoires were released. Samples were obtained from the ongoing ImmuneRACE study (first 160 participants) and from 1,254 subjects provided by 6 global collaborators. A de-identified subject ID, COVID-19 status, age in years and sex were almost always included in the sample metadata. HLA class I and class II types, where available, came from metadata supplied by the sample provider rather than from assay-based typing.

What the authors observed across the whole study: Clinical and demographic metadata were provided uncurated, with the amount varying by source and participant.

The collaborating institutions used their own protocols to collect whole blood in K2EDTA tubes. For TCRbeta analysis, collaborator samples were shipped as frozen whole blood, as isolated PBMCs, or as DNA extracted from either sample type. The immunoSEQ Assay, a bias-controlled multiplex PCR, was used to amplify TCRbeta CDR3 regions from genomic DNA. In the source study's methods: Nucleated cell counts per sample were estimated from amplification of reference gene primers within the assay. Sequence reads were collapsed and filtered to measure the absolute abundance of every unique TCRbeta CDR3 rearrangement. For each sample, productive Simpson clonality was calculated as the square root of Simpson's diversity index across productive rearrangements. The immuneACCESS repertoire file appears here via TCRdb, limited to in-frame rearrangements. These files lack a portion of the clones; in checked studies, under half of the deficit traces to unresolved V genes, and the cause of the others is not known. That table supplies the V and J calls and clone size; D and trimming were determined from the DNA. Present in this sample are over 250,000 clones, about nine tenths of which were seen just once. Less than 2.5% of the sample rests with the top ten.

Remarks on this clone: Its specific antigen is unknown. Per-base quality was not reported, and no clone a single base away is much larger than it.

From the cysteine through the phenylalanine, the CDR3 covers 13 amino acids. Only the CDR3 DNA is retained, 39 bases long and in frame from the first base. CDR1 and CDR2 are drawn from the germline V gene: SGHAT, FQNNGV. Relative to germline, V is missing 5 bases and J is missing 6 bases, with 6 bases of the junction outside any gene match. The TCR originated in a man aged 45-65 years with acute or convalescent COVID-19. The chain is made from TRBV11-2 and TRBJ1-2, and 7 junction bases match TRBD1. The sequenced sample consisted of peripheral blood. The nucleotides are TGTGCCAGCAGCCCGGGACAGATCAATGGCTACACCTTC. Its protein reads: CASSPGQINGYTF.